This entry features one T cell receptor (beta chain) sequence. This sample was included in a study of technical replicates of blood from several donors. With 8 bases removed from V and 1 base from J, the gap between germline ends came to 11 bases. Germline CDR1 and CDR2: MNHNS and SASEGT. The CDR3 loop spans 13 amino acids. Clones were read by immunoSEQ multiplex PCR, and TCRdb kept only the in-frame ones, dropping some. The sample has tens of thousands of clones, around 96% seen once. The chain combines TRBV6-1 with TRBJ1-1; D is uncertain. The sample was T cells isolated from PBMCs. This receptor was identified in a human donor in good health. The DNA for the CDR3 is TGTGCCAGCGGCATGGTTACGAACACTGAAGCTTTCTTT. This sequence encodes CASGMVTNTEAFF.